One and the same sample provided the 30 T cell receptor beta chains below, sequenced in a study of shared clonotypes between healthy human individuals. Cells designated naive CD8 were CD45RO-negative and were positively selected for CCR7, with terminally differentiated effector memory CD45RA+ cells excluded. Method: immunoSEQ multiplex PCR; TCRdb's copy keeps in-frame clones and lacks some. The table records about 2 million clones, approximately 94% of them present only once. Sample: naive CD8+ T cells sorted from blood. These receptors came from a man between 18 and 35 years old in good health.

The chain combines TRBV6-6 with TRBJ2-4; D not certain. The ends were cut back, 5 bases at V and 16 bases at J, with 24 bases in the middle. In germline, CDR1 is MNHNY, CDR2 SVGAGI (reference sequence). This CDR3 has 14 amino acids. In nucleotides, the CDR3 is TGTGCCAGCAGTGATGTGACGGCCCAAACCTTGTCCTACTTC. This encodes CASSDVTAQTLSYF.

V and J are TRBV19 and TRBJ2-7; D call uncertain. The CDR3 has 13 amino acids. Trimming shortened V by 2 bases and J by 2 bases, and 7 bases separated the two germline ends. Germline CDR1 LNHDA, CDR2 SQIVND (reference sequence). DNA of the CDR3: TGTGCCAGTAGTATAAAGGATACCTACGAGCAGTACTTC. Translation gives CASSIKDTYEQYF. The full variable domain, with the rest looked up from reference TRBV19 and TRBJ2-7, is DGGITQSPKYLFRKEGQNVTLSCEQNLNHDAMYWYRQDPGQGLRLIYYSQIVNDFQKGDIAEGYSVSREKKESFPLTVTSAQKNPTAFYLCASSIKDTYEQYFGPGTRLTVT.

This clone was recorded only once. The gene calls are TRBV4-3 and TRBJ2-1, with 14 bases fitting TRBD2. CDR1 and CDR2 from the germline V gene are LGHNA and YSLEER. Trimming cost V 4 bases and J 7 bases; bases outside gene matches: 6. The CDR3 length is 16 residues. CDR3 region: CASSPSGTSGSNEQFF. CDR3 nucleotide sequence: TGCGCCAGCAGCCCGAGCGGGACTAGCGGGAGTAATGAGCAGTTCTTC.

The chain uses TRBV27 and TRBJ2-1; tentative D call: TRBD2 (5 bases). The CDR3 contains 16 residues. Trimming left V 5 bases short and J 5 bases short, with 19 bases between. Per germline, CDR1 MNHEY and CDR2 SMNVEV (reference sequence). The CDR3 here is CASSPNRYPGNNEQFF. The DNA of the CDR3 is TGTGCCAGCAGTCCGAATCGTTACCCGGGGAACAATGAGCAGTTCTTC.

With regard to this clone: This same CDR3 is encoded by further DNA sequences in the sample. This chain uses TRBV11-2 with TRBJ2-7, with TRBD1 as a possible D gene (5 bases). The CDR3 runs to 13 residues. Germline lookup yields CDR1 SGHAT and CDR2 FQNNGV. V lost 1 base and J lost 7, with 11 bases in between. DNA of the CDR3: TGTGCCAGCAGCTTAGGGCAGGGCTGGGAGCAGTACTTC. Translation gives CASSLGQGWEQYF.

The rearrangement joins TRBV4-3 to TRBJ1-2; D ambiguous. V dropped 1 base and J dropped 2 bases, with 8 bases sitting between them. CDR1 and CDR2 from the germline V gene are LGHNA and YSLEER. There are 14 residues in the CDR3. In DNA form, the CDR3 reads TGCGCCAGCAGCCAAGTCTACGGCAACTATGGCTACACCTTC. Translation gives CASSQVYGNYGYTF.

This clone was counted a few times. The chain uses TRBV7-2 and TRBJ2-7, with D perhaps matching TRBD1 or TRBD2 (5 bases each). The germline V gene encodes CDR1 SGHTA and CDR2 FQGNSA. Trimming removed 6 bases at V and 0 bases at J, with 9 bases between. The CDR3 has 13 amino acids. In DNA, the CDR3 is TGTGCCAGCAGTGCAGGGAGCTCCTACGAGCAGTACTTC. Its protein is CASSAGSSYEQYF.

V usage is TRBV7-9 and J usage is TRBJ2-3, with D tentatively TRBD2 (5 bases). CDR3 length: 14 amino acids. Per the germline V gene, CDR1 is SEHNR and CDR2 is FQNEAQ (reference sequence). Deletions cut 3 bases from V and 0 bases from J, with 7 bases between. The CDR3 bases are TGTGCCAGCAGCTTTAGCGAAAGCACAGATACGCAGTATTTT. It specifies CASSFSESTDTQYF.

CDR3 coding DNA: TGTGCCAGCAACGCAGGGGCCCCGGAAGGTTACTTC. As protein: CASNAGAPEGYF. The J gene is TRBJ2-4, the V gene TRBV6-6, with D tentatively TRBD1 (6 bases). The CDR3 covers 12 residues. In germline, CDR1 is MNHNY, CDR2 SVGAGI (reference sequence). V shed 7 bases and J shed 16 bases, with 20 bases lying between them.

This clone has a handful of counts. The chain uses TRBV4-1 and TRBJ1-6; D is unclear. The CDR3 covers 14 residues. Looked up from germline, CDR1 is MGHRA and CDR2 is YSYEKL. The V and J ends lost 0 bases and 2 bases respectively, with 2 bases between them. CDR3 region: CASSQETYNSPLHF. The CDR3 DNA follows: TGCGCCAGCAGCCAAGAAACCTATAATTCACCCCTCCACTTT.

The chain employs TRBV19 and TRBJ2-3; 7 nucleotides agree with TRBD2. Germline CDR1 and CDR2: LNHDA and SQIVND (reference sequence). Losses at the gene ends were 6 bases for V and 6 bases for J; bases not matched to a gene: 12. The CDR3 runs to 15 residues. The CDR3 nucleotides are TGTGCCAGTAGAGAACTAGCGTACGGGGGTGATACGCAGTATTTT. Translated: CASRELAYGGDTQYF. The whole variable domain, filled in from reference TRBV19 and TRBJ2-3, reads DGGITQSPKYLFRKEGQNVTLSCEQNLNHDAMYWYRQDPGQGLRLIYYSQIVNDFQKGDIAEGYSVSREKKESFPLTVTSAQKNPTAFYLCASRELAYGGDTQYFGPGTRLTVL.

The CDR3 here is CASSPPGLAGGYEQYF. CDR3 DNA sequence: TGTGCCAGCAGTCCTCCGGGACTAGCGGGGGGTTACGAGCAGTACTTC. This sequence joins TRBV28 and TRBJ2-7; 15 nucleotides align to TRBD2. Germline V gene lookup returns CDR1 MDHEN and CDR2 SYDVKM. V lost 5 bases to trimming and J lost 4 bases; unmatched junction nucleotides: 6. The CDR3 spans 16 residues.

CDR3 residues: CASSGSLGDTQYF. CDR3 DNA: TGTGCCAGTAGTGGGAGTCTAGGAGATACGCAGTATTTT. The V call is TRBV19, the J call TRBJ2-3, with a possible D match to TRBD2 (5 bases). CDR1 and CDR2 from the germline V gene are LNHDA and SQIVND (reference sequence). The CDR3 has 13 amino acids. Trimming removed 5 bases at V and 5 bases at J, with 11 bases between.

This clone was recorded only once. The chain carries TRBV5-6 and TRBJ1-4; D is unclear. Germline V CDR1 and CDR2: SGHDT, YYEEEE. CDR3 size: 16 residues. V was shortened by 3 bases and J by 8 bases, with 20 bases between the two germline ends. The CDR3 reads CASSYGEDVIGEKLFF. As DNA, the CDR3 is TGTGCCAGCAGCTATGGTGAGGATGTAATAGGAGAAAAACTGTTTTTT.

The V call is TRBV5-4, the J call TRBJ2-1; TRBD2 aligns across 9 bases. Losses at the gene ends were 0 bases for V and 9 bases for J; bases not matched to a gene: 7. Germline V gene lookup returns CDR1 SGHNT and CDR2 YYREEE (reference sequence). The CDR3 has 15 residues. The CDR3 reads CASSLGVAGAGEQFF. The CDR3 nucleotides are TGTGCCAGCAGCTTGGGAGTAGCGGGAGCCGGTGAGCAGTTCTTC.

Note on this clone: Within the sample, other DNA sequences also encode this same CDR3. The chain combines TRBV9 with TRBJ2-5, with D perhaps TRBD1 or TRBD2 (5 bases each). Between the trimmed V and J ends, which lost 3 bases and 1 base, there was a span of 10 bases. This CDR3 is built from 14 residues. Germline assignment: CDR1 SGDLS and CDR2 YYNGEE. CDR3 nucleotides: TGTGCCAGCAGCGGGGACGGGCTCCAAGAGACCCAGTACTTC. Residues: CASSGDGLQETQYF.

The chain employs TRBV28 and TRBJ1-5; D perhaps matches TRBD1 (6 bases). This CDR3 has 17 amino acids. The germline V and J ends were trimmed by 5 bases and 1 base, with 18 bases remaining between them. Germline CDR1 reads MDHEN; CDR2 reads SYDVKM. The CDR3 nucleotides are TGTGCCAGCAGTCGAGAAACAGGGAGAGGGAGCAATCAGCCCCAGCATTTT. Translated, it gives CASSRETGRGSNQPQHF.

The chain recombines TRBV30 with TRBJ2-3, with D tentatively TRBD2 (6 bases). Deletions cut 2 bases from V and 5 bases from J, with 11 bases between. There are 13 residues in the CDR3. Germline values: CDR1 GTSNPN, CDR2 SVGIG (reference sequence). In nucleotides, the CDR3 is TGTGCCTGGAGTTGGGACGGGAGAGATACGCAGTATTTT. Protein: CAWSWDGRDTQYF.

Concerning this clone itself: The junction and the germline gene differ at one end; a read error may be behind it. The chain is built from TRBV7-7 and TRBJ2-2; the D gene is possibly TRBD1 (6 bases). The CDR3 is 17 residues long. Germline V gives CDR1 SSHAT, CDR2 FNYEAQ (reference sequence). For the CDR3, the DNA is TGTGCTAGCAGCTCATCCTTCACAGGGTTAAACACCGGGGAGCTGTTTTTT. The encoded protein is CASSSSFTGLNTGELFF.

The J gene is TRBJ2-7, the V gene TRBV11-2, with TRBD2 as a possible D gene (5 bases). Germline CDR1 is SGHAT and CDR2 is FQNNGV. The CDR3 is made up of 16 amino acids. V lost 5 bases to trimming and J lost 0 bases, with 17 bases between them. Here the CDR3 reads CASSPGLGFSSYEQYF. CDR3 DNA sequence: TGTGCCAGCAGCCCCGGACTGGGATTCAGCTCCTACGAGCAGTACTTC.

The chain uses TRBV4-2 and TRBJ2-1, with TRBD2 as a possible D gene (5 bases). The CDR3 is 14 amino acids. Germline V gene lookup returns CDR1 LGHNA and CDR2 YNFKEQ. V was clipped by 0 bases and J by 5 bases, with 8 bases between them. The CDR3, as DNA: TGTGCCAGCAGCCAAGAGTCTAGCAACAATGAGCAGTTCTTC. Residues: CASSQESSNNEQFF.

The chain couples TRBV6-1 to TRBJ1-1; the D is unclear. Trimming pared 3 bases from V and 6 bases from J, leaving 8 bases between. Germline-derived CDR1 and CDR2 are MNHNS and SASEGT. This CDR3 contains 12 residues. The CDR3 nucleotides are TGTGCCAGCAGTGAGGAGGGATCTGAAGCTTTCTTT. This translates into CASSEEGSEAFF.

The chain joins TRBV11-1 to TRBJ2-1; no clear D gene. The CDR3 is 13 amino acids. Germline CDR1 is SGHAT and CDR2 is FQDESV (reference sequence). The germline V and J ends were trimmed by 2 bases and 8 bases, with 10 bases remaining between them. The CDR3 sequence is CASSLQPFDEQFF. The CDR3, as DNA: TGTGCCAGCAGCTTACAGCCCTTTGATGAGCAGTTCTTC.

The genes are TRBV2 and TRBJ2-5, with D possibly being TRBD1 (5 bases). Germline V lookup: CDR1 SNHLY, CDR2 FYNNEI. V was pared by 0 bases and J by 4 bases, with 6 bases between. CDR3 length: 13 residues. Here the CDR3 reads CASSEATGETQYF. The CDR3 region has the DNA TGTGCCAGCAGTGAAGCAACAGGAGAGACCCAGTACTTC. The entire variable domain, with the rest obtained from reference TRBV2 and TRBJ2-5, is as follows: EPEVTQTPSHQVTQMGQEVILRCVPISNHLYFYWYRQILGQKVEFLVSFYNNEISEKSEIFDDQFSVERPDGSNFTLKIRSTKLEDSAMYFCASSEATGETQYFGPGTRLLVL.

This chain links TRBV7-9 with TRBJ2-7, with D tentatively TRBD2 (5 bases). The germline CDR1 and CDR2 sequences are SEHNR and FQNEAQ (reference sequence). The CDR3 extends over 12 amino acids. The V gene lost 8 bases and the J gene lost 7 bases, with 15 bases spanning the gap. Here the CDR3 DNA reads TGTGCCAGCTCGGGCGAGTGGAGGGAGCAGTACTTC. It encodes CASSGEWREQYF.

J is TRBJ2-7 and V is TRBV7-9, with D unclear. CDR1 is SEHNR, CDR2 FQNEAQ, per germline (reference sequence). Trimming removed 5 bases from V and 5 bases from J, with 16 bases in between. The CDR3 totals 14 residues. The DNA of the CDR3 is TGTGCCAGCAGCCAAGTGTTGGGTCCGAACGAGCAGTACTTC. Encoded protein: CASSQVLGPNEQYF.

V gene TRBV5-4 combines with J gene TRBJ2-4; D may be TRBD1 (6 bases). Germline V gene lookup returns CDR1 SGHNT and CDR2 YYREEE (reference sequence). The V gene lost 4 bases and the J gene lost 9 bases, with 11 bases spanning the gap. This CDR3 contains 12 residues. CDR3 bases: TGTGCCAGCAGCGAAGGGGGATTCATTCAGTACTTC. Amino acid sequence: CASSEGGFIQYF.

The chain carries TRBV4-3 and TRBJ2-3, with 10 bases lining up with TRBD2. CDR1 and CDR2 (germline): LGHNA, YSLEER. This CDR3 has 16 amino acids. V was pared by 4 bases and J by 4 bases, with 8 bases of the junction left unmatched. The CDR3 spells CASSLLLAGEADTQYF. CDR3 DNA: TGCGCCAGCAGCCTCCTCCTAGCGGGAGAGGCAGATACGCAGTATTTT.

V gene TRBV4-3 combines with J gene TRBJ2-7; D not certain. The CDR3 spans 14 residues. Trimming removed 1 base at V and 10 bases at J, with 17 bases between. Looked up from germline, CDR1 is LGHNA and CDR2 is YSLEER. CDR3 in amino acids: CASSQGLAASDQYF. DNA for the CDR3: TGCGCCAGCAGCCAAGGATTGGCGGCCTCAGACCAGTACTTC.

This clone was seen more than once but under ten times. At the DNA level, this CDR3 is encoded by other sequences in the same sample as well. The chain uses TRBV6-1 and TRBJ2-7; unclear D gene. V was pared by 2 bases and J by 3 bases, with 2 bases between. This CDR3 region has 11 residues. The germline CDR1 and CDR2 sequences are MNHNS and SASEGT. In nucleotides, the CDR3 is TGTGCCAGCAGTGAAAACTACGAGCAGTACTTC. Translating gives CASSENYEQYF.